This T cell receptor beta chain was obtained from a study of CD8+ T cells in alopecia areata. Following extraction, RNA underwent reverse transcription to cDNA, which served as the sequencing template. Profiling relied on immunoSEQ multiplex PCR, and the TCRdb table lists in-frame clones only, not all of them. Found here are some 150,000 clones, 86% of them singletons; the top ten hold 13%. Indicated treatment: oral pan-JAK inhibitor, 5-10 mg twice daily. The sequences come from CD8+ T cells sorted from blood, collected at week 4, from a patient treated with tofacitinib. This sequence was found in a human donor with alopecia areata.

This CDR3 is CASRSPTGFRGYTF. Here the CDR3 DNA reads TGTGCCAGCAGGAGTCCGACAGGGTTTCGTGGCTACACCTTC. This chain joins TRBV9 and TRBJ1-2; TRBD1 aligns across 7 bases. The V gene's germline CDR1 is SGDLS and CDR2 YYNGEE. The CDR3 is 14 amino acids. Germline trimming cut 5 bases from V and 7 bases from J; bases unmatched to any gene: 11.